The 16 T cell receptor beta chains reported below all come from one sample, sequenced in a study of naive and memory T cell subsets. Treatment indicated: skin biopsy from PPD injection site in Mantoux-positive individual. TCR cDNA received a 3' ligated oligonucleotide that carried a UMI. Four PCR rounds used nested alpha and beta constant region primers plus the SP2 primer. Using its own MiXCR run on the UMI-ligation and nested PCR reads, TCRdb lists one record per CDR3 protein. Among 35,000 to 40,000 distinct CDR3 sequences listed, 9.5% to 11% were seen once. Source: skin, taken from a tuberculin skin test site. The receptors come from an adult in good health.

J is TRBJ2-3 and V is TRBV9; no definite D call. The V and J ends lost 4 bases and 2 bases respectively, with 17 bases between them. This CDR3 has 16 amino acids. Germline assignment: CDR1 SGDLS and CDR2 YYNGEE. In DNA form, the CDR3 reads TGTGCCAGCAGCAAAGACACCCACTACACCACAGATACGCAGTATTTT. It translates to CASSKDTHYTTDTQYF.

This clonotype was recorded at least ten times. The chain has TRBV11-3 and TRBJ2-2, with 11 nucleotides matching TRBD2. Germline loops: CDR1 SGHNT, CDR2 YENEEA. The CDR3 is 17 residues long. V was pared by 2 bases and J by 1 base, with 3 bases of the junction left unmatched. DNA for the CDR3: TGTGCCAGCAGCTTACTAGCGGGGGGCCTGAACACCGGGGAGCTGTTTTTT. This gives the protein CASSLLAGGLNTGELFF.

This clonotype was counted only a few times. The V and J genes are TRBV6-4 and TRBJ1-1; D not resolved. The CDR3 loop spans 13 amino acids. The V end was cut by 0 bases, the J end by 4 bases, with 6 bases between. Per germline, CDR1 MRHNA and CDR2 SNTAGT. Here the CDR3 reads CASSDSQFTEAFF. CDR3 coding DNA: TGTGCCAGCAGTGACTCGCAGTTCACTGAAGCTTTCTTT.

The sample holds many counts of this clonotype. The genes are TRBV20-1 and TRBJ2-7; a weak D match, TRBD1 (6 bases). V gave up 1 base and J gave up 2 bases, with 15 bases separating them. The germline CDR1 and CDR2 sequences are DFQATT and SNEGSKA (reference sequence). The CDR3 runs 15 residues. For the CDR3, the DNA is TGCAGTGCTAGAGGACGGACAGCTAGCCCCTACGAGCAGTACTTC. Translation gives CSARGRTASPYEQYF.

The rearrangement links TRBV19 to TRBJ1-5; maybe TRBD1 (5 bases). This CDR3 region has 15 residues. With 3 bases removed from V and 7 bases from J, the gap between germline ends came to 16 bases. Germline CDR1 and CDR2: LNHDA and SQIVND (reference sequence). In DNA, the CDR3 is TGTGCCAGTAGTATGGCCCTCGGGGCCCTACAGCCCCAGCATTTT. Its translation is CASSMALGALQPQHF. Complete variable domain (other parts from reference TRBV19 and TRBJ1-5): DGGITQSPKYLFRKEGQNVTLSCEQNLNHDAMYWYRQDPGQGLRLIYYSQIVNDFQKGDIAEGYSVSREKKESFPLTVTSAQKNPTAFYLCASSMALGALQPQHFGDGTRLSIL.

There are a few counts of this clonotype. The chain links TRBV28 to TRBJ1-2, with D perhaps TRBD1 (5 bases). The CDR3 is 15 amino acids. From germline, CDR1 is MDHEN and CDR2 SYDVKM. Trimming shortened V by 2 bases and J by 8 bases, and 18 bases separated the two germline ends. CDR3 nucleotide sequence: TGTGCCAGCAGTTTAAACCTAGGGGACCGGAGGGGCTACACCTTC. It is translated as CASSLNLGDRRGYTF.

This clonotype was seen only a few times. The genes are TRBV5-1 and TRBJ2-5, with 7 bases fitting TRBD2. Germline CDR1 SGHRS, CDR2 YFSETQ. The CDR3 is 14 residues long. After removal of 5 bases from V and 1 base from J, the junction contained 5 bases not matched to a gene. The CDR3 DNA sequence: TGCGCCAGCAGTCTGACTAGCCTCCAAGAGACCCAGTACTTC. Protein sequence: CASSLTSLQETQYF.

The chain links TRBV20-1 to TRBJ1-6; D gene unclear. Trimming left V 6 bases short and J 1 base short, with 7 bases between. The germline V gene encodes CDR1 DFQATT and CDR2 SNEGSKA (reference sequence). The CDR3 contains 13 residues. CDR3 nucleotide sequence: TGCAGTGCGCAAGGGTCCTATAATTCACCCCTCCACTTT. It encodes CSAQGSYNSPLHF.

This clonotype was seen only a few times. The chain joins TRBV19 to TRBJ2-4; a possible D gene is TRBD1 (5 bases). The length of the CDR3 is 13 residues. Trimming removed 7 bases at V and 0 bases at J, with 7 bases between. In germline, CDR1 is LNHDA, CDR2 SQIVND (reference sequence). The CDR3 bases are TGTGCCAGTACAGGGCTAGCCAAAAACATTCAGTACTTC. It yields the protein CASTGLAKNIQYF.

The chain is built from TRBV12-3 or TRBV12-4 and TRBJ2-2; D might be TRBD2 (5 bases). The CDR3 contains 17 residues. With 0 bases removed from V and 8 bases from J, the gap between germline ends came to 19 bases. DNA for the CDR3: TGTGCCAGCAGTTTAGCAGTAGCGTTGGCCAGTGTGGGGGAGCTGTTTTTT. Protein: CASSLAVALASVGELFF.

The rearrangement links TRBV2 to TRBJ1-4; D is unresolved. V gave up 3 bases and J gave up 1 base, with 15 bases separating them. Germline V lookup: CDR1 SNHLY, CDR2 FYNNEI. CDR3 length: 17 residues. DNA for the CDR3: TGTGCCAGCAGTGATACTGTGACCTGGGGAACTAATGAAAAACTGTTTTTT. Translating it yields CASSDTVTWGTNEKLFF.

V usage is TRBV7-2 and J usage is TRBJ2-1; 10 bases align to TRBD1. V shed 1 base, J shed 7 bases, and the junction held 4 bases outside the gene matches. Per germline, CDR1 SGHTA and CDR2 FQGNSA. This CDR3 region has 15 residues. CDR3 DNA sequence: TGTGCCAGCAGCTTAGGGGGACAGGGGTATAATGAGCAGTTCTTC. Translation gives CASSLGGQGYNEQFF.

This chain uses TRBV5-4 with TRBJ2-7, with TRBD1 matching over 10 bases. J lost 5 bases, V lost 4 bases, and 15 bases had no gene match. Germline V gives CDR1 SGHNT, CDR2 YYREEE (reference sequence). This CDR3 is built from 17 residues. CDR3 in DNA: TGTGCCAGCAGCCACGGTAGTTTTGGGGACAGGGGTAACGAGCAGTACTTC. Its protein is CASSHGSFGDRGNEQYF.

This chain connects TRBV24-1 to TRBJ2-3, with TRBD2 identical over 11 bases. Germline trimming cut 0 bases from V and 7 bases from J; bases unmatched to any gene: 8. CDR1 KGHDR and CDR2 SFDVKD come from the germline V gene. This CDR3 has 17 amino acids. The CDR3 DNA reads TGTGCCACCAGTGATTTGAGGTGGACTAGCGGGCCCCATACGCAGTATTTT. Translation gives CATSDLRWTSGPHTQYF.

This clonotype was detected many times. V and J are TRBV4-1 and TRBJ2-3, with 7 bases lining up with TRBD2. Germline CDR1 is MGHRA and CDR2 is YSYEKL. V lost 3 bases and J lost 2; bases outside the gene matches: 14. The CDR3 runs to 18 residues. The CDR3 sequence: CASSQIRYLGGITDTQYF. Written as DNA, the CDR3 is TGCGCCAGCAGCCAGATCCGGTATCTGGGGGGGATCACAGATACGCAGTATTTT.

The gene calls are TRBV11-3 and TRBJ1-1; D is unresolved. V gave up 6 bases and J gave up 7 bases, with 18 bases separating them. Germline V gene sequence: CDR1 SGHNT, CDR2 YENEEA. The CDR3 has 14 residues. The CDR3 DNA sequence: TGTGCCAGCAGACCGGACGCGGGGAACGGTGAAGCTTTCTTT. Amino acid sequence: CASRPDAGNGEAFF.